Listed here are 17 T cell receptor beta chains from one sample, sequenced in a study of human T cells and chemical hapten exposure. Using its own MiXCR run on the RACE reads, TCRdb lists one record per CDR3 protein. The table includes a few hundred thousand distinct CDR3 sequences, more than 4.5% detected once. Described time point: patch test 1, 2 weeks after DPC sensitization. Treatment given: therapeutic diphenylcyclopropenone sensitization with weekly scalp DPC. This specimen consisted of whole blood, obtained in connection with sensitization to the hapten diphenylcyclopropenone (DPC). Receptor source: a woman in her forties or fifties with alopecia areata. Some clones in this sample may be carry-over from other donors' samples.

The rearrangement joins TRBV2 to TRBJ1-1; a weak D match, TRBD1 (6 bases). The germline gives CDR1 SNHLY, CDR2 FYNNEI. Deletions cut 7 bases from V and 10 bases from J, with 13 bases between. The CDR3 is 11 amino acids. The DNA of the CDR3 is TGTGCCAGCACCGAGGCCAGGGGAGCTTTCTTT. Protein: CASTEARGAFF.

A few counts support this clonotype. This chain connects TRBV15 to TRBJ1-5; 9 nucleotides line up with TRBD1. The CDR3 is made up of 15 amino acids. Germline CDR1 and CDR2: LNHNV and YYDKDF (reference sequence). V was clipped by 5 bases and J by 4 bases; unmatched bases: 6. CDR3 DNA sequence: TGTGCCACCAGCGCCCGGACAGGGGTTAATCAGCCCCAGCATTTT. It is translated as CATSARTGVNQPQHF.

This clonotype was seen at least ten times. The CDR3 here is CASSQAGDYGYTF. The CDR3 DNA is TGTGCCAGCAGCCAGGCAGGGGACTATGGCTACACCTTC. The chain recombines TRBV4-2 with TRBJ1-2; TRBD1 is a possible D gene (6 bases). This CDR3 is 13 amino acids long. The V gene's germline CDR1 is LGHNA and CDR2 YNFKEQ. Trimming left V 3 bases short and J 3 bases short, with 8 bases between.

Only a few counts were recorded for this clonotype. The V call is TRBV6-2 or TRBV6-3, the J call TRBJ1-1; tentative D call: TRBD1 (6 bases). The length of the CDR3 is 15 residues. Trimming left V 4 bases short and J 2 bases short, with 14 bases between. The germline gives CDR1 MNHEY, CDR2 SVGEGT. Written as DNA, the CDR3 is TGTGCCAGCAGTTCCAGAGGGGGGCCAAACACTGAAGCTTTCTTT. It encodes CASSSRGGPNTEAFF.

This clonotype was detected many times. The chain couples TRBV6-5 to TRBJ2-2; tentative D call: TRBD1 (6 bases). V lost 4 bases and J 7 bases, leaving 16 bases between the germline ends. The CDR3 has 15 amino acids. The germline V gene has CDR1 MNHEY and CDR2 SVGAGI. CDR3 DNA sequence: TGTGCCAGCAGTTTGGTCACAGGGATGAACGGGGAGCTGTTTTTT. Translation: CASSLVTGMNGELFF.

This clonotype was recorded a few times. The J gene is TRBJ2-6, the V gene TRBV27, with D uncertain. The CDR3 totals 15 residues. Germline CDR1 is MNHEY and CDR2 is SMNVEV (reference sequence). V was trimmed by 3 bases and J by 2 bases, leaving 8 bases between them. In DNA, the CDR3 is TGTGCCAGCAGTTTTATAGGGACTGGGGCCAACGTCCTGACTTTC. The encoded protein is CASSFIGTGANVLTF.

This clonotype was counted many times. This sequence joins TRBV5-1 and TRBJ1-4; D is possibly TRBD1 (6 bases). Germline-derived CDR1 and CDR2 are SGHRS and YFSETQ. V was clipped by 0 bases and J by 8 bases, with 17 bases between them. There are 16 residues in the CDR3. The CDR3 DNA follows: TGCGCCAGCAGCTTGGCTCCCGCGGGGGCTGGAGAAAAACTGTTTTTT. This sequence encodes CASSLAPAGAGEKLFF. Full variable domain (missing parts from reference TRBV5-1 and TRBJ1-4): KAGVTQTPRYLIKTRGQQVTLSCSPISGHRSVSWYQQTPGQGLQFLFEYFSETQRNKGNFPGRFSGRQFSNSRSEMNVSTLELGDSALYLCASSLAPAGAGEKLFFGSGTQLSVL.

The table lists this clonotype with many counts. The genes are TRBV27 and TRBJ1-1, with D unclear. With 5 bases removed from V and 1 base from J, the gap between germline ends came to 14 bases. Germline-derived CDR1 and CDR2 are MNHEY and SMNVEV (reference sequence). The length of the CDR3 is 15 residues. CDR3 bases: TGTGCCAGCAGTCCCCTCCAGACGGCGAACACTGAAGCTTTCTTT. This sequence encodes CASSPLQTANTEAFF.

This clonotype was recorded at least ten times. J is TRBJ1-2 and V is TRBV20-1; 9 bases are shared with TRBD1. The CDR3 is 14 amino acids. Per germline, CDR1 DFQATT and CDR2 SNEGSKA (reference sequence). Losses at the gene ends were 5 bases for V and 3 bases for J; bases not matched to a gene: 7. CDR3 in DNA: TGCAGTGCTGGGGGACAGGGCTTATACTATGGCTACACCTTC. Amino acid sequence: CSAGGQGLYYGYTF.

This clonotype was picked up many times. The chain has TRBV7-9 and TRBJ2-5; D ambiguous. The CDR3 runs 14 residues. Germline V lookup: CDR1 SEHNR, CDR2 FQNEAQ (reference sequence). Trimming removed 1 base at V and 1 base at J, with 7 bases between. CDR3 coding DNA: TGTGCCAGCAGCTTAGAGGGCAGCCAAGAGACCCAGTACTTC. It translates to CASSLEGSQETQYF.

At least ten counts were recorded for this clonotype. The chain's CDR3 is CATSSDRDEQYF. CDR3 DNA: TGTGCCACCAGCAGCGACAGGGACGAGCAGTACTTC. V usage is TRBV15 and J usage is TRBJ2-7; the match to TRBD1 covers 7 bases. This CDR3 is 12 amino acids long. Trimming at V came to 3 bases and at J to 5 bases, leaving 1 base not matched to a gene. Germline values: CDR1 LNHNV, CDR2 YYDKDF (reference sequence).

This clonotype was seen ten or more times. The chain couples TRBV6-5 to TRBJ2-7; TRBD1 might be the D (5 bases). V was clipped by 6 bases and J by 4 bases, with 13 bases between them. The CDR3 loop spans 13 amino acids. Germline values: CDR1 MNHEY, CDR2 SVGAGI. The CDR3 sequence: CASSPTARYEQYF. Written as DNA, the CDR3 is TGTGCCAGCAGCCCGACAGCGCGGTACGAGCAGTACTTC.

The V call is TRBV2, the J call TRBJ2-3, with D hard to call. V was trimmed by 2 bases and J by 6 bases, leaving 9 bases between them. Germline CDR1 and CDR2: SNHLY and FYNNEI. The CDR3 covers 13 residues. CDR3 protein: CASSESPQDTQYF. Here the CDR3 DNA reads TGTGCCAGCAGTGAATCCCCTCAGGATACGCAGTATTTT.

The sample holds a few counts of this clonotype. The chain couples TRBV12-5 to TRBJ1-2, with TRBD1 identical over 8 bases. The CDR3 runs 15 residues. The germline CDR1 and CDR2 sequences are LGHNT and FRNRAP. The V gene end was trimmed by 3 bases and the J gene end by 3 bases; junction bases not matched to a gene: 6. The CDR3 spells CASGFDRGGDYGYTF. CDR3 bases: TGTGCTAGTGGTTTCGACAGGGGAGGGGACTATGGCTACACCTTC.

This clonotype came up many times. The chain recombines TRBV13 with TRBJ1-1; D call uncertain. Germline-derived CDR1 and CDR2 are PRHDT and FYEKMQ (reference sequence). The CDR3 extends over 15 amino acids. Trimming shortened V by 8 bases and J by 0 bases, and 16 bases separated the two germline ends. CDR3 DNA sequence: TGTGCCAGCGCCGGACCGAGTGGAATGAACACTGAAGCTTTCTTT. This gives the protein CASAGPSGMNTEAFF.

This clonotype was picked up many times. V usage is TRBV11-2 and J usage is TRBJ1-1; possible D gene TRBD1, 5 bases. V was clipped by 4 bases and J by 3 bases, with 12 bases between them. The CDR3 sequence is 14 residues long. Germline V lookup: CDR1 SGHAT, CDR2 FQNNGV. For the CDR3, the DNA is TGTGCCAGCAGCTCCCAGAGGGGTTACACTGAAGCTTTCTTT. This sequence encodes CASSSQRGYTEAFF.

The chain recombines TRBV7-9 with TRBJ1-2; 7 nucleotides agree with TRBD1. Per germline, CDR1 SEHNR and CDR2 FQNEAQ (reference sequence). This CDR3 region has 14 residues. Trimming removed 1 base from V and 8 bases from J; junction bases left unmatched: 7. The CDR3 DNA reads TGTGCCAGCAGCTTAGGACAGGGTGTAAGAGGCTACACCTTC. It translates to CASSLGQGVRGYTF.